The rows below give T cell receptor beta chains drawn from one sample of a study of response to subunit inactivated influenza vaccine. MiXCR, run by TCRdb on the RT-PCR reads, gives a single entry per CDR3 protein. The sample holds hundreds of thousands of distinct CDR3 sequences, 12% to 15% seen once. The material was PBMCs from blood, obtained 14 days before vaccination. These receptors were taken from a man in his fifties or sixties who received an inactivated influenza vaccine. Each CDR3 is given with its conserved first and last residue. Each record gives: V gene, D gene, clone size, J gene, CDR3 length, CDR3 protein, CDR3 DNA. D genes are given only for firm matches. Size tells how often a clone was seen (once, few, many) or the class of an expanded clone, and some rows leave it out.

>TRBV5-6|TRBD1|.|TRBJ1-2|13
CASSLPGTGGLTF
TGTGCCAGCAGCTTGCCCGGGACAGGAGGTTTAACCTTC
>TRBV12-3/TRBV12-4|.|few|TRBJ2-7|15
CASSLLGHLRYEQYF
TGTGCCAGCAGTCTCCTCGGACACCTACGTTACGAGCAGTACTTC
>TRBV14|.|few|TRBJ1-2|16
CASSPSRGPANYGYTF
TGTGCCAGCAGCCCCAGTCGGGGGCCAGCTAACTATGGCTACACCTTC
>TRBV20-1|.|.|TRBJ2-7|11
CSAPFQRGQYF
TGCAGTGCTCCCTTTCAGAGGGGGCAGTACTTC
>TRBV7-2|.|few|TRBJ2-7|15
CASSLGQGLFYEQYF
TGTGCCAGCAGCTTAGGACAGGGACTATTCTACGAGCAGTACTTC
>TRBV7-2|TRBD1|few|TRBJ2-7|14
CASSYTTGGYEQYF
TGTGCCAGCAGCTACACGACAGGGGGCTACGAGCAGTACTTC
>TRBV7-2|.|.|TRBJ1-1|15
CASSLSSGGNTEAFF
TGTGCCAGCAGCTTATCTTCGGGGGGCAACACTGAAGCTTTCTTT
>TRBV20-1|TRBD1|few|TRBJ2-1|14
CSAVRGTGENEQFF
TGCAGTGCTGTCCGTGGGACAGGGGAAAATGAGCAGTTCTTC
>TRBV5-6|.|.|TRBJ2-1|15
CASSLVLAIYNEQFF
TGTGCCAGCAGCTTGGTCCTAGCTATTTACAATGAGCAGTTCTTC
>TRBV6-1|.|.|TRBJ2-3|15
CASTQRAVRTDTQYF
TGTGCCAGCACCCAGCGGGCAGTCCGCACAGATACGCAGTATTTT
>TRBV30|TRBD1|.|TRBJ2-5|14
CAWSGGGHQETQYF
TGTGCCTGGAGTGGAGGGGGCCACCAAGAGACCCAGTACTTC
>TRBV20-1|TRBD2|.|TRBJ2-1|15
CIAPRLAGEGNEQFF
TGCATTGCTCCCCGGCTAGCGGGAGAGGGCAATGAGCAGTTCTTC
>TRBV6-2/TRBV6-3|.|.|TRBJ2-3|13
CASSYTRMVTQYF
TGTGCCAGCAGTTACACCCGGATGGTTACGCAGTATTTT
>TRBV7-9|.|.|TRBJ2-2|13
CASSLVSNGELFF
TGTGCCAGCAGCTTAGTGAGTAACGGGGAGCTGTTTTTT
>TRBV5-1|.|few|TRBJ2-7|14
CASSLDRETGEQYF
TGCGCCAGCAGCTTGGACCGAGAGACGGGGGAGCAGTACTTC
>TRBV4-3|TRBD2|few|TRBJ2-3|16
CASSQDLAGGQDTQYF
TGCGCCAGCAGCCAAGATCTCGCGGGGGGGCAAGATACGCAGTATTTT
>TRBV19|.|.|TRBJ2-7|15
CASSIVGHRDYEQYF
TGTGCCAGTAGTATAGTGGGGCACCGCGACTACGAGCAGTACTTC
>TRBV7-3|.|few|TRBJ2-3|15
CASSFSGGPTDTQYF
TGTGCCAGCAGCTTTTCTGGGGGGCCCACAGATACGCAGTATTTT
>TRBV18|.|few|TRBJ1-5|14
CASSPARGNQPQHF
TGTGCCAGCTCACCGGCGAGAGGCAATCAGCCCCAGCATTTT
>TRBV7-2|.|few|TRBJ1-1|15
CASSFIFPVNTEAFF
TGTGCCAGCAGCTTTATATTCCCCGTCAACACTGAAGCTTTCTTT
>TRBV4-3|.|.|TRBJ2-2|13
CASSLIYTGELFF
TGCGCCAGCAGCCTTATCTACACCGGGGAGCTGTTTTTT
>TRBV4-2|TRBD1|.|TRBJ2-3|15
CASSVGQGDPDTQYF
TGTGCCAGCAGCGTAGGACAGGGGGACCCAGATACGCAGTATTTT
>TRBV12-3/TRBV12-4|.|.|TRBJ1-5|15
CASSSLGNSNQPQHF
TGTGCCAGCAGTTCCCTCGGGAATAGCAATCAGCCCCAGCATTTT
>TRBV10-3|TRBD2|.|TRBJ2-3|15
CAISGSGGAGDTQYF
TGTGCCATCAGTGGGAGCGGGGGGGCTGGAGATACGCAGTATTTT
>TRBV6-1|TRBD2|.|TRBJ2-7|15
CASSEVPSGRYEQYF
TGTGCCAGCAGTGAAGTTCCTAGCGGGAGATACGAGCAGTACTTC
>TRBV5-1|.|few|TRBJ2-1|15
CASRPNEGTYNEQFF
TGCGCCAGCCGACCTAATGAGGGGACTTACAATGAGCAGTTCTTC
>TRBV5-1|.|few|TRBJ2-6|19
CASSSAGVGQGSGANVLTF
TGCGCCAGCAGCTCCGCCGGGGTGGGTCAAGGCTCTGGGGCCAACGTCCTGACTTTC
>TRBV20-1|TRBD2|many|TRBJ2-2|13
CSAVSGRSGELFF
TGCAGTGCCGTTAGCGGGAGGTCTGGGGAGCTGTTTTTT
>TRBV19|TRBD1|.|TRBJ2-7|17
CASSIGLGQGSSYEQYF
TGTGCCAGTAGTATAGGGTTGGGACAGGGGAGCTCCTACGAGCAGTACTTC
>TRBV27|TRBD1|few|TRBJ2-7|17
CASSLLPGTGASYEQYF
TGTGCCAGCAGTTTATTGCCCGGGACAGGGGCCTCCTACGAGCAGTACTTC
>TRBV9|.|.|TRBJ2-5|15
CASSVKGTHRETQYF
TGTGCCAGCAGCGTAAAGGGGACCCATCGAGAGACCCAGTACTTC
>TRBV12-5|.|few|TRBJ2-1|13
CASGLGTDNEQFF
TGTGCTAGTGGTTTGGGGACAGACAATGAGCAGTTCTTC
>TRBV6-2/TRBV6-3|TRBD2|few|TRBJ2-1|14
CASGLAGASNEQFF
TGTGCCAGCGGGCTAGCGGGAGCTTCCAATGAGCAGTTCTTC
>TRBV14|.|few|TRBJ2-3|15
CASSHLGNLEDTQYF
TGTGCCAGCAGCCACCTAGGGAACTTAGAAGATACGCAGTATTTT
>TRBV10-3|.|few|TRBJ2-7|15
CAITDGGTNSYEQYF
TGTGCCATCACCGACGGAGGGACAAACTCCTACGAGCAGTACTTC
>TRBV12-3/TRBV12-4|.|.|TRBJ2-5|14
CASSLGPAVETQYF
TGTGCCAGCAGTTTAGGACCCGCGGTAGAGACCCAGTACTTC
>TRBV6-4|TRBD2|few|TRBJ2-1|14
CASMEREGYNEQFF
TGTGCCAGCATGGAGAGGGAGGGATACAATGAGCAGTTCTTC
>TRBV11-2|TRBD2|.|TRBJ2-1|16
CASSFRSGGASDEQFF
TGTGCCAGCAGCTTTCGTTCGGGGGGGGCCTCCGATGAGCAGTTCTTC
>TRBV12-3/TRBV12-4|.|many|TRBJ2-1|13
CASSLVVYNEQFF
TGTGCCAGCAGTTTGGTAGTCTACAATGAGCAGTTCTTC
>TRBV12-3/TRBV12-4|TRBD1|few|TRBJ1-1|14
CASYGRDRGTEAFF
TGTGCCAGCTATGGCCGGGACAGGGGCACTGAAGCTTTCTTT
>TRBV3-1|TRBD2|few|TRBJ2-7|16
CASSPKGGLAGYEQYF
TGTGCCAGCAGTCCGAAGGGGGGACTAGCGGGCTACGAGCAGTACTTC
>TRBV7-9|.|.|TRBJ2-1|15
CASRPRYESNNEQFF
TGTGCCAGCAGGCCCCGCTACGAGTCCAACAATGAGCAGTTCTTC
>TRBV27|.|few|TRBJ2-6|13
CASSFRSPNVLTF
TGTGCCAGCAGTTTTCGATCTCCGAACGTCCTGACTTTC
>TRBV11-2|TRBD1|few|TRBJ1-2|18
CASSFIRDRVQGTNGYTF
TGTGCCAGCAGCTTTATCCGGGACAGGGTTCAGGGAACGAATGGCTACACCTTC